The TCR beta chain described here comes from a study of CD8 T cells in Susac syndrome. Random-hexamer reverse transcription was applied to roughly 0.5 to 1 ug RNA. TCRdb used MiXCR to reprocess the immunoSEQ multiplex PCR reads, holding one entry per CDR3 protein. This sample has 140,000 or so distinct CDR3 sequences, with 95% found just once. Findings and limits, study-wide: CD4+ repertoires of Susac syndrome patients lacked detectable clonal expansion.

The ends lost 6 bases at V and 7 bases at J; junction bases unmatched: 12. The CDR3 covers 15 residues. The sequenced target, TCR beta, came from blood CD8+ and CD4+ T cells. Both CD4+ and CD8+ T cells were negatively isolated, and TEMRA cells underwent FACS enrichment. In the case of this clonotype: Its antigen is not known.

The sequence was obtained from a human donor with Susac syndrome. The sample comprised CD4+ T cells from PBMCs. The rearrangement uses TRBV12-3 or TRBV12-4 and TRBJ2-1; TRBD1 aligns across 7 bases. The CDR3 here is CASRINVGGLNEQFF. CDR3 coding DNA: TGTGCCAGCAGGATCAATGTAGGGGGCCTGAATGAGCAGTTCTTC.